Listed here are 14 T cell receptor beta chains from one sample, sequenced in a study of a mutant IDH1 vaccine in newly diagnosed glioma. Regarding time point: baseline, week 1 (first vaccination visit). Treatment defined: pre-vaccination baseline after standard-of-care therapy. Profiled with immunoSEQ multiplex PCR; TCRdb holds only in-frame clones, not every one. The sample carries over 80,000 clones, 85% to 90% recorded once. Here the sequenced sample was PBMCs, taken from a glioma patient treated with radiotherapy, temozolomide or both. The receptor source for this set is a woman in her forties or fifties with glioma.

J is TRBJ1-4 and V is TRBV7-2; D is perhaps TRBD1 (6 bases). This CDR3 comprises 16 residues. Germline CDR1 is SGHTA and CDR2 is FQGNSA. Trimming took off 5 bases at V and 8 bases at J, with 21 bases between the two ends. The CDR3 nucleotides are TGTGCCAGCAGCCCGCCGGGACACCCTAGGAGAGAAAAACTGTTTTTT. Translating gives CASSPPGHPRREKLFF. The whole variable domain, remainder taken from reference TRBV7-2 and TRBJ1-4, is GAGVSQSPSNKVTEKGKDVELRCDPISGHTALYWYRQSLGQGLEFLIYFQGNSAPDKSGLPSDRFSAERTGGSVSTLTIQRTQQEDSAVYLCASSPPGHPRREKLFFGSGTQLSVL.

The chain has TRBV5-1 and TRBJ2-7; the D gene could be TRBD1 or TRBD2 (5 bases each). V was shortened by 0 bases and J by 4 bases, with 14 bases between the two germline ends. This CDR3 is built from 15 residues. CDR1 and CDR2 (germline): SGHRS, YFSETQ. The chain's CDR3 is CASSLVDSGTYEQYF. CDR3 in DNA: TGCGCCAGCAGCTTGGTTGACAGCGGAACGTACGAGCAGTACTTC.

This clone was counted a few times. The chain has TRBV29-1 and TRBJ1-1; no reliable D call. The CDR3 extends over 13 amino acids. V gave up 0 bases and J gave up 5 bases, with 10 bases separating them. The germline V gene has CDR1 SQVTM and CDR2 ANQGSEA. Here the CDR3 DNA reads TGCAGCGTTGAAGATAGCAGGTGGACTGAAGCTTTCTTT. It codes for CSVEDSRWTEAFF. Drawing the rest from reference TRBV29-1 and TRBJ1-1, the complete variable domain is SAVISQKPSRDICQRGTSLTIQCQVDSQVTMMFWYRQQPGQSLTLIATANQGSEATYESGFVIDKFPISRPNLTFSTLTVSNMSPEDSSIYLCSVEDSRWTEAFFGQGTRLTVV.

CDR3 in DNA: TGTGCCAGCACCTTATCACCCCTCTACGAGCAGTACTTC. Translating it yields CASTLSPLYEQYF. The rearrangement joins TRBV6-6 to TRBJ2-7; D is ambiguous. Looked up from germline, CDR1 is MNHNY and CDR2 is SVGAGI (reference sequence). The CDR3 has 13 amino acids. With 7 bases removed from V and 3 bases from J, the gap between germline ends came to 13 bases.

The table lists this clone with a few counts. Different DNA sequences within this sample yield the same CDR3. The chain joins TRBV29-1 to TRBJ2-5; no definite D call. Looked up from germline, CDR1 is SQVTM and CDR2 is ANQGSEA. The CDR3 consists of 11 residues. Trimming cost V 4 bases and J 2 bases, with 5 bases left between them. The CDR3 sequence is CSVAAQETQYF. CDR3 DNA: TGCAGCGTTGCCGCTCAAGAGACCCAGTACTTC.

Points on this clone: The junction differs from germline at one of its ends, possibly a read error. The chain employs TRBV7-7 and TRBJ2-2; D not certain. The CDR3 is 15 residues long. Per the germline V gene, CDR1 is SSHAT and CDR2 is FNYEAQ (reference sequence). CDR3 residues: CASSPSDWNTGELFF. CDR3 sequence (DNA): TGTGCTAGCAGCCCCAGCGACTGGAACACCGGGGAGCTGTTTTTT.

The chain carries TRBV6-6 and TRBJ1-4; no reliable D call. The length of the CDR3 is 15 residues. Germline V gene lookup returns CDR1 MNHNY and CDR2 SVGAGI (reference sequence). The V gene lost 6 bases and the J gene lost 7 bases, with 18 bases spanning the gap. The CDR3 is CASSSTGTTLEKLFF. The CDR3 nucleotides are TGTGCCAGCAGCTCCACGGGCACAACTCTTGAAAAACTGTTTTTT.

The CDR3 loop is CASSGGTGHPRETQYF. In DNA, the CDR3 is TGTGCCAGCAGCGGCGGGACAGGGCACCCTCGAGAGACCCAGTACTTC. The J gene is TRBJ2-5, the V gene TRBV5-6; 9 nucleotides align to TRBD1. The CDR3 contains 16 residues. CDR1 and CDR2 (germline): SGHDT, YYEEEE. Trimming removed 4 bases from V and 4 bases from J; junction bases left unmatched: 11. Combining the CDR3 with reference TRBV5-6 and TRBJ2-5 gives the whole variable domain DAGVTQSPTHLIKTRGQQVTLRCSPKSGHDTVSWYQQALGQGPQFIFQYYEEEERQRGNFPDRFSGHQFPNYSSELNVNALLLGDSALYLCASSGGTGHPRETQYFGPGTRLLVL.

The rearrangement joins TRBV12-2 to TRBJ2-7; TRBD2, as called in the table, went unchecked against the DNA. TRBV12-2 is designated a pseudogene. This CDR3 has 17 amino acids. In nucleotides, the CDR3 is TGTGCAAGTCGCTTTCTAGGGGGACTAGCGGGATCCTACGAGCAGTACTTC. Translating gives CASRFLGGLAGSYEQYF.

The rearrangement joins TRBV5-1 to TRBJ1-1; 7 bases line up with TRBD1. V lost 0 bases and J lost 4; bases outside the gene matches: 9. CDR1 and CDR2 from the germline V gene are SGHRS and YFSETQ. The CDR3 totals 16 residues. In nucleotides, the CDR3 is TGCGCCAGCAGCTTGGCCAGACAGGGCTGGGGCACTGAAGCTTTCTTT. Translating it yields CASSLARQGWGTEAFF. Supplemented by reference TRBV5-1 and TRBJ1-1, the full variable domain reads KAGVTQTPRYLIKTRGQQVTLSCSPISGHRSVSWYQQTPGQGLQFLFEYFSETQRNKGNFPGRFSGRQFSNSRSEMNVSTLELGDSALYLCASSLARQGWGTEAFFGQGTRLTVV.

With respect to this clone: Germline and junction disagree at one end, which may indicate a read error. The V gene is TRBV7-9, the J gene TRBJ2-5; the D gene is possibly TRBD2 (6 bases). Germline V gene data show CDR1 as SEHNR and CDR2 as FQNEAQ (reference sequence). This CDR3 spans 16 amino acids. CDR3 nucleotides: TGTGCCAGCAGCTTTCGGGCAGGGAGGCACCAGGAGACCCAGTACTTC. This sequence encodes CASSFRAGRHQETQYF.

This clone was counted once. The chain is built from TRBV28 and TRBJ1-1; the D gene is possibly TRBD1 (6 bases). This CDR3 has 14 residues. Trimming took 4 bases from V and 1 from J, leaving 10 bases between them. CDR1 is MDHEN and CDR2 is SYDVKM in the germline V gene. CDR3 bases: TGTGCCAGCAGTTCTCGGACAGCGAACACTGAAGCTTTCTTT. Amino acids: CASSSRTANTEAFF. Full variable domain (remainder filled in from reference TRBV28 and TRBJ1-1): DVKVTQSSRYLVKRTGEKVFLECVQDMDHENMFWYRQDPGLGLRLIYFSYDVKMKEKGDIPEGYSVSREKKERFSLILESASTNQTSMYLCASSSRTANTEAFFGQGTRLTVV.

This chain links TRBV30 with TRBJ1-6; 8 bases map to TRBD1. CDR1 GTSNPN and CDR2 SVGIG come from the germline V gene (reference sequence). Trimming took 3 bases from V and 6 from J; bases not matched to a gene: 7. This CDR3 is built from 15 residues. DNA for the CDR3: TGTGCCTGGAGCGCCGGGACAGGAGTTAATTCACCCCTCCACTTT. Translation: CAWSAGTGVNSPLHF.

V gene TRBV6-1 combines with J gene TRBJ2-7; 9 nucleotides match TRBD1. With 6 bases clipped from V and 5 bases from J, the junction kept 8 bases outside the gene matches. Germline values: CDR1 MNHNS, CDR2 SASEGT. The length of the CDR3 is 14 residues. CDR3 amino acids: CASRPGTGTDEQYF. The DNA for the CDR3 is TGTGCCAGCAGACCCGGGACAGGGACCGACGAGCAGTACTTC.